Listed here are 23 T cell receptor beta chains from one sample, sequenced in a study of PD-1 blockade in classical Hodgkin lymphoma. The repertoire was sequenced with immunoSEQ multiplex PCR; TCRdb's copy has only in-frame clones and lacks some. The sample yields around 6,700 clones, about 78% seen once. Relapses following autologous stem cell transplantation were seen in all patients, with brentuximab vedotin exposure varying. The CD4+ T cells used were purified from thawed PBMCs through magnetic negative selection. Sequencing was performed on CD4+ T cells from blood, taken at baseline. The receptors shown here come from a human donor with classical Hodgkin lymphoma.

This rearrangement joins TRBV6-1 to TRBJ2-7; D may correspond to TRBD1 or TRBD2 (5 bases each). Trimming left V 3 bases short and J 3 bases short, with 9 bases between. The germline V gene encodes CDR1 MNHNS and CDR2 SASEGT. The CDR3 is made up of 13 amino acids. As DNA, the CDR3 is TGTGCCAGCAGTGATCTGAGGGGCTACGAGCAGTACTTC. This translates into CASSDLRGYEQYF.

This clone was counted between two and nine times. Here the CDR3 DNA reads TGTGCCAGAAGCTTAATAGCGGGACAGGCGCACACCGGGGAGCTGTTTTTT. Residues: CARSLIAGQAHTGELFF. The chain couples TRBV5-3 to TRBJ2-2; D assignment may be TRBD1 or TRBD2 (8 bases each). TRBV5-3 is assigned to the ORF class and has an uncertain function. The V end lost 2 bases, the J end lost 3 bases, and 17 bases lay between the germline ends. The CDR3 consists of 17 residues.

The V and J genes are TRBV7-2 and TRBJ2-7; TRBD1 agrees at 7 bases. The CDR3 sequence is 14 residues long. Germline CDR1 reads SGHTA; CDR2 reads FQGNSA. Trimming took 3 bases from V and 1 from J; bases not matched to a gene: 3. Here the CDR3 reads CASSLTTGSYEQYF. The CDR3 coding sequence is TGTGCCAGCAGCTTGACGACAGGGTCCTACGAGCAGTACTTC.

This chain links TRBV9 with TRBJ2-1, with 10 bases identical to TRBD2. The V segment lost 0 bases and the J segment 3 bases; nucleotides outside the gene matches: 9. The germline gives CDR1 SGDLS, CDR2 YYNGEE. The CDR3 contains 18 residues. The CDR3, as DNA: TGTGCCAGCAGCGTAGCGGCTATAGCGGGGGGCTTCTACAATGAGCAGTTCTTC. This sequence encodes CASSVAAIAGGFYNEQFF.

V gene TRBV7-6 combines with J gene TRBJ2-5; D gene ambiguous. The V end was cut by 1 base, the J end by 4 bases, with 7 bases between. CDR3 size: 13 residues. The germline V gene encodes CDR1 SGHVS and CDR2 FNYEAQ. The CDR3 here is CASSLGVGETQYF. The CDR3 bases are TGTGCCAGCAGCTTAGGGGTAGGAGAGACCCAGTACTTC.

The rearrangement links TRBV28 to TRBJ2-5; D is perhaps TRBD1 or TRBD2 (6 bases each). The J call may be wrong; the DNA end is better matched by TRBJ2-7. Germline CDR1 reads MDHEN; CDR2 reads SYDVKM. The CDR3 has 15 amino acids. The CDR3 region is CASSWWGAEGYEQYF. Written as DNA, the CDR3 is TGTGCCAGCAGTTGGTGGGGGGCTGAGGGCTACGAGCAGTACTTC.

Remarks on this clone: At one boundary the junction diverges from the germline segment, which might be a read error. The rearrangement joins TRBV7-7 to TRBJ2-2, with TRBD1 matching over 7 bases. The CDR3 runs to 14 residues. The germline V gene has CDR1 SSHAT and CDR2 FNYEAQ (reference sequence). CDR3 region: CASSLGGPTGELFF. CDR3 coding DNA: TGTGCTAGCAGCTTAGGGGGCCCAACCGGGGAGCTGTTTTTT.

This sequence joins TRBV7-2 and TRBJ1-6, with no clear D. CDR1 SGHTA and CDR2 FQGNSA come from the germline V gene. This CDR3 is built from 15 residues. V lost 5 bases and J lost 0, with 8 bases in between. CDR3 sequence reads: CASSPWGSYNSPLHF. CDR3 nucleotide sequence: TGTGCCAGCAGCCCCTGGGGCTCCTATAATTCACCCCTCCACTTT.

V usage is TRBV7-2 and J usage is TRBJ2-2; the match to TRBD2 covers 7 bases. Per germline, CDR1 SGHTA and CDR2 FQGNSA. This CDR3 is 16 amino acids long. The V segment lost 0 bases and the J segment 5 bases; nucleotides outside the gene matches: 6. As DNA, the CDR3 is TGTGCCAGCAGCTTAGCTACGGCGGGGGTGACCGGGGAGCTGTTTTTT. Its protein is CASSLATAGVTGELFF.

This sequence joins TRBV29-1 and TRBJ1-1, with 7 nucleotides matching TRBD1. The V gene end was trimmed by 0 bases and the J gene end by 1 base; junction bases not matched to a gene: 5. This CDR3 has 15 residues. Looked up from germline, CDR1 is SQVTM and CDR2 is ANQGSEA. Written as DNA, the CDR3 is TGCAGCGTTGAAGAAGGGACAGAAAGGAACACTGAAGCTTTCTTT. This gives the protein CSVEEGTERNTEAFF.

The V and J genes are TRBV19 and TRBJ2-7, with TRBD1 matching 10 bases. Germline-derived CDR1 and CDR2 are LNHDA and SQIVND (reference sequence). The CDR3 runs 15 residues. J lost 1 base, V lost 1 base, and 1 base had no gene match. The CDR3 is CASSIGDRGSYEQYF. As DNA, the CDR3 is TGTGCCAGTAGTATAGGGGACAGGGGTTCCTACGAGCAGTACTTC.

This clone was counted a single time. The chain joins TRBV19 to TRBJ2-5; 7 bases fit TRBD1. The CDR3 is 16 residues long. V gave up 6 bases and J gave up 5 bases; unmatched junction bases: 15. CDR1 is LNHDA and CDR2 is SQIVND in the germline V gene (reference sequence). CDR3 sequence (DNA): TGTGCCAGTAGCCCCAGAGGGGGCGCAACGCTGGAGACCCAGTACTTC. It specifies CASSPRGGATLETQYF.

The rearrangement uses TRBV7-3 and TRBJ1-1; D might be TRBD1 (6 bases). Trimming took 3 bases from V and 2 from J, leaving 10 bases between them. The CDR3 runs to 14 residues. Per the germline V gene, CDR1 is SGHTA and CDR2 is FQGTGA. The CDR3 sequence: CASSFTGRNTEAFF. The CDR3 DNA follows: TGTGCCAGCAGCTTTACAGGGAGAAACACTGAAGCTTTCTTT.

The sample holds a few counts of this clone. The V and J genes are TRBV2 and TRBJ2-5, with D unclear. CDR1 is SNHLY and CDR2 is FYNNEI in the germline V gene. Trimming pared 2 bases from V and 10 bases from J, leaving 8 bases between. CDR3 length: 11 residues. The CDR3, as DNA: TGTGCCAGCAGTGAAAGGGCCCGCCAGTACTTC. Translation: CASSERARQYF.

The rearrangement uses TRBV6-5 and TRBJ1-2; D is unresolved. Trimming pared 6 bases from V and 5 bases from J, leaving 16 bases between. CDR1 and CDR2 from the germline V gene are MNHEY and SVGAGI. The CDR3 length is 14 residues. CDR3 amino acids: CASSLQPTTYGYTF. The CDR3 DNA reads as TGTGCCAGCAGCCTACAGCCTACAACTTATGGCTACACCTTC.

V and J are TRBV27 and TRBJ2-2; TRBD1 matches 9 bases. The CDR3 sequence is 16 residues long. Losses at the gene ends were 3 bases for V and 4 bases for J; bases not matched to a gene: 6. CDR1 MNHEY and CDR2 SMNVEV come from the germline V gene (reference sequence). The CDR3 region has the DNA TGTGCCAGCAGTTTTGCCGGGACAGGGACCACCGGGGAGCTGTTTTTT. Translating it yields CASSFAGTGTTGELFF.

The CDR3 bases are TGTGCCAGCAGCTTGCGGTGGGGTGGCTACACCTTC. Its translation: CASSLRWGGYTF. The chain couples TRBV5-6 to TRBJ1-2; the D is unclear. The CDR3 is 12 residues long. Germline-derived CDR1 and CDR2 are SGHDT and YYEEEE. Trimming removed 1 base from V and 7 bases from J, with 8 bases in between.

V usage is TRBV6-5 and J usage is TRBJ1-2, with 9 bases identical to TRBD1. CDR1 MNHEY and CDR2 SVGAGI come from the germline V gene. Trimming at V came to 0 bases and at J to 4 bases, leaving 3 bases not matched to a gene. This CDR3 contains 15 residues. The CDR3 spells CASSYSGTGLYGYTF. The CDR3 nucleotides are TGTGCCAGCAGTTACTCCGGGACAGGGCTCTATGGCTACACCTTC.

This chain joins TRBV30 and TRBJ1-6, with a possible D match to TRBD1 (5 bases). The V end was cut by 2 bases, the J end by 7 bases, with 12 bases between. CDR1 and CDR2 (germline): GTSNPN, SVGIG (reference sequence). The CDR3 consists of 14 residues. The CDR3 reads CAWSYKGRNSPLHF. CDR3 DNA: TGTGCCTGGAGTTACAAGGGGCGGAATTCACCCCTCCACTTT.

This chain uses TRBV5-6 with TRBJ2-2; 12 positions match TRBD1. The CDR3 is 18 residues long. J gave up 4 bases and V 3 bases, and 10 bases lay outside the gene matches. Germline values: CDR1 SGHDT, CDR2 YYEEEE. The CDR3 DNA follows: TGTGCCAGCAGCTGGGACAGGGGGCCGGCGTTCCCCACCGGGGAGCTGTTTTTT. Translating it yields CASSWDRGPAFPTGELFF.

This clone was counted only a few times. V is TRBV5-6 and J is TRBJ2-5; 9 bases line up with TRBD2. Germline V gene lookup returns CDR1 SGHDT and CDR2 YYEEEE. The junction had 13 bases not matched to a gene; V was cut back by 5 bases and J by 5 bases. This CDR3 spans 16 amino acids. The CDR3 DNA follows: TGTGCCAGCAGACGACAAAAGTTAGCGGGGGTCGAGACCCAGTACTTC. It yields the protein CASRRQKLAGVETQYF.

The rearrangement uses TRBV7-8 and TRBJ2-7; 7 positions agree with TRBD1. The CDR3 contains 12 residues. Germline loops: CDR1 SGHVS, CDR2 FQNEAQ. V trimming: 5 bases; J trimming: 6 bases; junction bases outside the gene matches: 4. The CDR3 here is CASSLRGPEQYF. The CDR3 nucleotides are TGTGCCAGCAGCCTTAGGGGGCCCGAGCAGTACTTC.

The rearrangement joins TRBV13 to TRBJ2-5; 8 positions agree with TRBD1. This CDR3 is 15 amino acids long. The germline CDR1 and CDR2 sequences are PRHDT and FYEKMQ (reference sequence). The junction had 9 bases not matched to a gene; V was cut back by 6 bases and J by 3 bases. The CDR3 DNA sequence: TGTGCCAGCAGGCGTGCCCCGGACAGGGAAGAGACCCAGTACTTC. It is translated as CASRRAPDREETQYF.